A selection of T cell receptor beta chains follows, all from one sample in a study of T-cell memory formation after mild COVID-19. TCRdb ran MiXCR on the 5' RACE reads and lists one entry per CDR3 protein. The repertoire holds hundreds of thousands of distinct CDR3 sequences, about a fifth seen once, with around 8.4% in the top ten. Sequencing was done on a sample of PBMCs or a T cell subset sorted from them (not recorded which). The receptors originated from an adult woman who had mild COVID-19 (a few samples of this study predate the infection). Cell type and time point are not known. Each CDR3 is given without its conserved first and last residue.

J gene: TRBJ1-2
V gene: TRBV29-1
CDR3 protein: SVYHTNTYGYT

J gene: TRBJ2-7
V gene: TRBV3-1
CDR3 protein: ASSQGMAGSGGREQY

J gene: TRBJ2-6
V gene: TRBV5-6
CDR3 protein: ASSLAVGANVLT

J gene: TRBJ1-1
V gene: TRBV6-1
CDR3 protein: ASSEWYNMNTEAF

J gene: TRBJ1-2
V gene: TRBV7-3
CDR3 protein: ASSDAGGYGYT

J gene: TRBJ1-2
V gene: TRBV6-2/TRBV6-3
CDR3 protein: ASSYGAYGYT

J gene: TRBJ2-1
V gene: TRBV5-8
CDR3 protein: ASSLAAKGSYNEQF

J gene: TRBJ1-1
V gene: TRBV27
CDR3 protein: ASSTGGAEAF

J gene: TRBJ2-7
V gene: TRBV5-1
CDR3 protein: ASSLAGHAMAYEQY

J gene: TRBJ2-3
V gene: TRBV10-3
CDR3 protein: AISLAGDTQY

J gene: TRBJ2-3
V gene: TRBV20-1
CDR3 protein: SARDFRLAGSTMGTDTQY

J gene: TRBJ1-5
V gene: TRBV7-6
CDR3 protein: ASSLEMGTVSSTSNQPQH

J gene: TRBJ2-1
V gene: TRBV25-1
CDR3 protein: ASRDAYNEQF

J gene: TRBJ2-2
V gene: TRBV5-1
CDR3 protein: ASSFPGGPNTGELF

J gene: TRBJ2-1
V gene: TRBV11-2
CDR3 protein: ASSLGGRGYNEQF

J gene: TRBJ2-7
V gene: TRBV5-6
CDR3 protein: ASSLLGQASYEQY

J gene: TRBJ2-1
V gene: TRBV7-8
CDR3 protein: ASSLSRRAKSSYNEQF

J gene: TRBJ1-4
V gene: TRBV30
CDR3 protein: AWSAGAEKLF

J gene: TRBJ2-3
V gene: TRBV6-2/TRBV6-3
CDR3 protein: ASTVAGDGTDTQY

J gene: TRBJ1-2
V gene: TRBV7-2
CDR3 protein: ASSSGAGGYGYT

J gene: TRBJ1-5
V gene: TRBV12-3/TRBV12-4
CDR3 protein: ASSLRQEGNQPQH

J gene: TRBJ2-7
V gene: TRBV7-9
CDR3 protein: ASSNRYEQY

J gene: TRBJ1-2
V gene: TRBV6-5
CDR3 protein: ASSSPPGLLNYGYT

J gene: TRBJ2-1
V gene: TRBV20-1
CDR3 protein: SAPSYREQF

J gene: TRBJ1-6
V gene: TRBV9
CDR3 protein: ASSKEHNSPLH

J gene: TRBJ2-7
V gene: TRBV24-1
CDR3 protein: ATSDYQGSYEQY

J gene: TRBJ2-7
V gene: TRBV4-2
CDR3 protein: ASSQDLAGGRSYEQY

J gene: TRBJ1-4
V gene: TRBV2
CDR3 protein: ASERDRDATNEKLF

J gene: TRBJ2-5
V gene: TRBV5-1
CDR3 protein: ASSLVGGRETQY

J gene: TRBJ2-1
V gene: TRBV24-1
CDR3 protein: ATSEHQGGPSYNEQF

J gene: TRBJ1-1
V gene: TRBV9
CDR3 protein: ASSVGASMNTEAF

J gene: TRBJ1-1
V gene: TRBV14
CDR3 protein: ASSHLLTEAF

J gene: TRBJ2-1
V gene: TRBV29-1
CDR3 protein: SVELAGGPEQF

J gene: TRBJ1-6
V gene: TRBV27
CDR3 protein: ASSFGRASPLH

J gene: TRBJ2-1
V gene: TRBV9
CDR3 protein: ASSVASGGADEQF

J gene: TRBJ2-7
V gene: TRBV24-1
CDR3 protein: ATSETGTGGLYEQY

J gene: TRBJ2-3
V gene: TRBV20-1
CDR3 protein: SASTSTDTQY

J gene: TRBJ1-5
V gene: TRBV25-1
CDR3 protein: ASSGRDQYFKNSNQPQH

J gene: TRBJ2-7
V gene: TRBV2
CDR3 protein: ASSVGTSTEQY

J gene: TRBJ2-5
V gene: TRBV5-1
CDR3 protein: ASSLTIAGHQETQY

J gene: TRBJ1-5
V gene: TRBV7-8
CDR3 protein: ASSLIVGGAGQPQH